These 9 T cell receptor beta chains share one sample of origin, sequenced in a study of identical twins' blood T cells. TCRdb used MiXCR to reprocess the 5' RACE reads, holding one entry per CDR3 protein. The table shows hundreds of thousands of distinct CDR3 sequences, with roughly 31% occurring only once. Sequencing was carried out using PBMCs. All receptors derive from a woman between 18 and 50 years old in good health.

V gene TRBV5-4 combines with J gene TRBJ1-2; D is unresolved. The germline gives CDR1 SGHNT, CDR2 YYREEE (reference sequence). V lost 5 bases and J lost 0, with 14 bases in between. The CDR3 extends over 15 amino acids. The CDR3 spells CASRLDFRTNYGYTF. The CDR3, as DNA: TGTGCCAGCAGACTTGACTTCAGGACTAACTATGGCTACACCTTC.

The chain couples TRBV20-1 to TRBJ2-1, with 9 bases lining up with TRBD2. Germline V CDR1 and CDR2: DFQATT, SNEGSKA (reference sequence). With V trimmed by 5 bases and J by 3 bases, 14 bases remained unmatched. The CDR3 runs 17 residues. In DNA, the CDR3 is TGCAGTGCTTATGCGGGAGGGGTCTCCTGGGGCTACAATGAGCAGTTCTTC. Encoded protein: CSAYAGGVSWGYNEQFF.

V gene TRBV5-1 combines with J gene TRBJ2-3; possibly TRBD1 for D (5 bases). The CDR3 spans 14 residues. V lost 0 bases to trimming and J lost 2 bases, with 7 bases between them. CDR1 and CDR2 from the germline V gene are SGHRS and YFSETQ. Here the CDR3 DNA reads TGCGCCAGCAGCTTGGGACAGATCACAGATACGCAGTATTTT. This gives the protein CASSLGQITDTQYF.

This clonotype has just a few counts. This chain connects TRBV20-1 to TRBJ2-3; 10 bases fit TRBD2. Germline CDR1 reads DFQATT; CDR2 reads SNEGSKA (reference sequence). The CDR3 contains 13 residues. V lost 6 bases, J lost 6 bases, and 6 bases stayed unmatched. CDR3 in DNA: TGCAGTGCCCTAGCGGGAGTAATTGATACGCAGTATTTT. Residues: CSALAGVIDTQYF.

The genes are TRBV27 and TRBJ1-5; D is unclear. Germline V gene lookup returns CDR1 MNHEY and CDR2 SMNVEV (reference sequence). V was shortened by 2 bases and J by 1 base, with 9 bases between the two germline ends. CDR3 length equals 15 residues. The CDR3 sequence: CASSLGLPSNQPQHF. The CDR3 DNA reads TGTGCCAGCAGTTTAGGACTTCCGAGCAATCAGCCCCAGCATTTT.

In the case of this clonotype: One end of the junction fails to match germline, which may point to a read error. This chain links TRBV6-2 or TRBV6-3 with TRBJ2-1, with 12 bases matching TRBD2. Per germline, CDR1 MNHEY and CDR2 SVGEGT. CDR3 size: 16 residues. The CDR3 DNA is TGTGCCAGCAGTTACTCACTAGCGGGAGGCCGCAATGGGCAGTTCTTC. Translation gives CASSYSLAGGRNGQFF.

This clonotype was counted ten times or more. Being one base from a much bigger clone, this may be a read error. Here the CDR3 DNA reads TGTGCCAGCAGTCGGGGGAACACCGGGGAGCTGTTTTTT. Translation: CASSRGNTGELFF. The chain recombines TRBV2 with TRBJ2-2; D is possibly TRBD2 (5 bases). The CDR3 contains 13 residues. V dropped 5 bases and J dropped 1 base, with 5 bases sitting between them. The germline gives CDR1 SNHLY, CDR2 FYNNEI.

The chain recombines TRBV7-8 with TRBJ2-2; 9 nucleotides line up with TRBD1. The CDR3 is 16 amino acids. J gave up 5 bases and V 5 bases, and 9 bases lay outside the gene matches. The germline CDR1 and CDR2 sequences are SGHVS and FQNEAQ. CDR3 coding DNA: TGTGCCAGCAGCGCCTGGACAGGGGTTTTAACCGGGGAGCTGTTTTTT. Protein: CASSAWTGVLTGELFF.

This clonotype was counted a few times. CDR3 in DNA: TGTGCCAGCAGTGAATCCGGGGCGGGAACAAGGAATGAGCAGTTCTTC. This translates into CASSESGAGTRNEQFF. This chain joins TRBV25-1 and TRBJ2-1; possibly TRBD2 for D (6 bases). The CDR3 consists of 16 residues. Germline CDR1 is MGHDK and CDR2 is SYGVNS. V was pared by 1 base and J by 7 bases, with 17 bases between.